The rows below give T cell receptor beta chains drawn from one sample of a study of T cell responses to AZD1222 COVID-19 vaccine. Sequencing was performed with immunoSEQ multiplex PCR; in TCRdb, only in-frame clones are kept and a portion is missing. The table records about 130,000 clones, less than 95% of them present only once. Sequenced material: peripheral blood, taken on day 0 of MenACWY control vaccination. These receptors came from an adult in good health. The CDR3 runs from the conserved cysteine through the conserved F or W. Some rows have no size entry. The others give once, few or many, or a class for an expanded clone.

v_call: TRBV12-3/TRBV12-4
clone_size: NA
j_call: TRBJ2-2
cdr3_aa: CASSLHPGELFF

v_call: TRBV27
clone_size: NA
j_call: TRBJ2-2
cdr3_aa: CASSSRLAGGWTGELFF

v_call: TRBV9
clone_size: NA
j_call: TRBJ2-7
cdr3_aa: CASSVYEGSYEQYF

v_call: TRBV4-1
clone_size: NA
j_call: TRBJ2-3
cdr3_aa: CASSQDTQTDTQYF

v_call: TRBV2
clone_size: few
j_call: TRBJ1-5
cdr3_aa: CASTAVSNQPQHF

v_call: TRBV12-3/TRBV12-4
clone_size: once
j_call: TRBJ2-7
cdr3_aa: CASSVGGPYEQYF

v_call: TRBV7-2
clone_size: NA
j_call: TRBJ1-2
cdr3_aa: CASNFKRGYGYTF

v_call: TRBV19
clone_size: NA
j_call: TRBJ1-2
cdr3_aa: CASRKDGLFGYTF

v_call: TRBV6-2/TRBV6-3
clone_size: NA
j_call: TRBJ1-4
cdr3_aa: CASSTRTGASNEKLFF

v_call: TRBV19
clone_size: NA
j_call: TRBJ2-5
cdr3_aa: CASSIAGREQETQYF

v_call: TRBV6-5
clone_size: NA
j_call: TRBJ2-1
cdr3_aa: CASTEGSFNEQFF

v_call: TRBV10-3
clone_size: NA
j_call: TRBJ1-1
cdr3_aa: CAISESGAYTEAFF

v_call: TRBV18
clone_size: NA
j_call: TRBJ1-4
cdr3_aa: CASSRGASNEKLFF

v_call: TRBV7-9
clone_size: NA
j_call: TRBJ1-5
cdr3_aa: CASRYSDQPQHF

v_call: TRBV4-1
clone_size: NA
j_call: TRBJ2-7
cdr3_aa: CASSPTTLAGDEQYF

v_call: TRBV27
clone_size: once
j_call: TRBJ2-7
cdr3_aa: CASRITGGGYEQYF

v_call: TRBV10-2
clone_size: NA
j_call: TRBJ2-1
cdr3_aa: CASSLPGQGNNEQFF

v_call: TRBV7-8
clone_size: NA
j_call: TRBJ2-2
cdr3_aa: CASSTQGAHLAGELFF

v_call: TRBV7-2
clone_size: NA
j_call: TRBJ2-3
cdr3_aa: CASKTGGKADTQYF

v_call: TRBV4-1
clone_size: NA
j_call: TRBJ1-5
cdr3_aa: CASSPGQLNQPQHF

v_call: TRBV14
clone_size: NA
j_call: TRBJ2-7
cdr3_aa: CASSQKLAGVYEQYF

v_call: TRBV7-2
clone_size: NA
j_call: TRBJ2-3
cdr3_aa: CASSLGGPSTDTQYF

v_call: TRBV7-2
clone_size: NA
j_call: TRBJ1-5
cdr3_aa: CASSLGLGWGVQPQHF